This T cell receptor (beta chain) was identified during a study of blood T cell repertoires in COVID-19. The wider study: The samples span acute and convalescent COVID-19 from the United States, Italy and Spain. Sources were T cells, B-cell-depleted T cells, or PBMCs; the material itself was cDNA or gDNA.

Per the authors' pipeline: It was from reference gene primer amplification that nucleated cell counts were estimated. The repertoire was sequenced with immunoSEQ multiplex PCR; TCRdb's copy has only in-frame clones and lacks some. V and J calls and clone size follow that table, whereas D and trimming were derived from the DNA. In the table there are about 310,000 clones, around nine tenths of which are singletons. The TCR sequence derives from a man aged 45-65 years with active or convalescent COVID-19. Sequencing used peripheral blood.

The CDR3 nucleotides are TGTGCCAGTAGTACCCCAGGGGGCGCGGAAAAACTGTTTTTT. Protein product: CASSTPGGAEKLFF. This chain connects TRBV19 to TRBJ1-4; 8 bases are shared with TRBD1. This CDR3 is 14 amino acids long. CDR1 LNHDA and CDR2 SQIVND come from the germline V gene (reference sequence). V shed 4 bases, J shed 8 bases, and the junction held 6 bases outside the gene matches.